These 13 T cell receptor beta chains came from one sample sequenced in a study of blood T cell repertoires in COVID-19. The protocol was immunoSEQ multiplex PCR, while the TCRdb copy is restricted to in-frame clones and leaves out a portion. The sample lists 300,000 or so clones, 87% occurring once. Sequences were obtained from PBMCs or T cells enriched from blood (not recorded which). The origin of the receptors is a woman aged 30 to 39 who had recovered from COVID-19.

CDR3 in DNA: TGTGCCAGCAGCTTTGTAGCGGCCCCGGAGACCCAGTACTTC. This gives the protein CASSFVAAPETQYF. V and J are TRBV5-5 and TRBJ2-5; D possibly corresponds to TRBD2 (6 bases). V was shortened by 2 bases and J by 5 bases, with 13 bases between the two germline ends. CDR1 is SGHKS and CDR2 is YYEKEE in the germline V gene (reference sequence). The CDR3 sequence is 14 residues long.

As concerns this clone: Germline is not matched at one junction end, which may reflect a read error. V and J are TRBV2 and TRBJ2-3; 7 bases fit TRBD1. The germline gives CDR1 SNHLY, CDR2 FYNNEI. The CDR3 totals 14 residues. The chain's CDR3 is CASREGQVVNTQYF. In DNA, the CDR3 is TGTGCCAGCAGAGAAGGACAGGTTGTGAATACGCAGTATTTT.

The chain combines TRBV7-2 with TRBJ2-3, with a possible D match to TRBD1 (7 bases). V lost 4 bases and J lost 1, with 12 bases in between. The germline V gene has CDR1 SGHTA and CDR2 FQGNSA. The CDR3 contains 15 residues. The CDR3 DNA follows: TGTGCCAGCAGCTCGGGGGACAGACGCACAGATACGCAGTATTTT. Amino acids: CASSSGDRRTDTQYF.

CDR3: CASSFMSGYNEQFF. The CDR3 DNA reads TGTGCCAGCAGTTTTATGTCGGGCTACAATGAGCAGTTCTTC. The V gene is TRBV27, the J gene TRBJ2-1, with no clear D. V lost 3 bases and J lost 3, with 9 bases in between. Per the germline V gene, CDR1 is MNHEY and CDR2 is SMNVEV (reference sequence). The CDR3 is 14 residues long.

V gene TRBV7-3 combines with J gene TRBJ2-5, with 8 bases fitting TRBD2. Trimming at V came to 5 bases and at J to 0 bases, leaving 8 bases not matched to a gene. Germline V CDR1 and CDR2: SGHTA, FQGTGA. This CDR3 region has 16 residues. CDR3 region: CASSPRGGPNQETQYF. In DNA, the CDR3 is TGTGCCAGCAGCCCGCGCGGGGGGCCTAACCAAGAGACCCAGTACTTC.

This chain links TRBV11-2 with TRBJ2-2, with 7 bases fitting TRBD2. The length of the CDR3 is 15 residues. Germline CDR1 and CDR2: SGHAT and FQNNGV. The V segment lost 1 base and the J segment 5 bases; nucleotides outside the gene matches: 4. The CDR3 sequence is CASSLVPSGTGELFF. CDR3 nucleotides: TGTGCCAGCAGCTTAGTCCCTAGCGGAACCGGGGAGCTGTTTTTT. The variable domain in full, with the rest retrieved from reference TRBV11-2 and TRBJ2-2, is EAGVAQSPRYKIIEKRQSVAFWCNPISGHATLYWYQQILGQGPKLLIQFQNNGVVDDSQLPKDRFSAERLKGVDSTLKIQPAKLEDSAVYLCASSLVPSGTGELFFGEGSRLTVL.

The J gene is TRBJ1-1, the V gene TRBV9; 11 positions match TRBD1. CDR1 and CDR2 from the germline V gene are SGDLS and YYNGEE. This CDR3 has 15 residues. J was trimmed by 4 bases and V by 4 bases; bases with no gene match: 6. The CDR3 reads CASSSRDRGGTEAFF. DNA for the CDR3: TGTGCCAGCAGCTCCCGGGACAGGGGGGGCACTGAAGCTTTCTTT.

The V gene is TRBV7-2, the J gene TRBJ1-2; 10 positions match TRBD1. CDR3 size: 15 residues. V lost 1 base and J lost 2; bases outside the gene matches: 1. Germline assignment: CDR1 SGHTA and CDR2 FQGNSA. The CDR3 region has the DNA TGTGCCAGCAGCTTAGGACAGGGGGCGAACTATGGCTACACCTTC. It translates to CASSLGQGANYGYTF.

Points on this clone: In the same sample, other DNA sequences code for this CDR3. The chain couples TRBV15 to TRBJ1-2, with D tentatively TRBD1 (5 bases). The germline CDR1 and CDR2 sequences are LNHNV and YYDKDF (reference sequence). V lost 0 bases and J lost 3, with 11 bases in between. This CDR3 has 15 residues. The CDR3 DNA reads TGTGCCACCAGCAGAGAAGGAGGGGTAGACTATGGCTACACCTTC. Its translation: CATSREGGVDYGYTF.

This sequence joins TRBV19 and TRBJ1-4; tentatively, D is TRBD1 (5 bases). This CDR3 comprises 15 residues. Germline loops: CDR1 LNHDA, CDR2 SQIVND (reference sequence). Trimming took 3 bases from V and 9 from J, leaving 17 bases between them. CDR3 amino acids: CASSIPTAGGQKLFF. The CDR3 nucleotides read TGTGCCAGTAGTATTCCGACAGCGGGAGGTCAAAAACTGTTTTTT.

Only a few counts were recorded for this clone. J is TRBJ1-6 and V is TRBV27, with a weak D call TRBD1 (5 bases). Germline loops: CDR1 MNHEY, CDR2 SMNVEV (reference sequence). V gave up 2 bases and J gave up 3 bases, with 14 bases separating them. The CDR3 has 17 amino acids. CDR3 sequence (DNA): TGTGCCAGCAGTTTACGCGGGACCGTTGGCTATAATTCACCCCTCCACTTT. This translates into CASSLRGTVGYNSPLHF.

The chain joins TRBV6-5 to TRBJ1-2; D is unclear. Trimming took off 0 bases at V and 8 bases at J, with 10 bases between the two ends. CDR1 and CDR2 (germline): MNHEY, SVGAGI. This CDR3 is built from 13 residues. The CDR3 region is CASSYSKAGGYTF. The DNA for the CDR3 is TGTGCCAGCAGTTACTCCAAGGCCGGGGGCTACACCTTC.

The genes are TRBV5-1 and TRBJ1-4; D may be TRBD1 (5 bases). Per the germline V gene, CDR1 is SGHRS and CDR2 is YFSETQ. Deletions cut 0 bases from V and 4 bases from J, with 13 bases between. This CDR3 is built from 16 residues. CDR3 in amino acids: CASSLVAGPHNEKLFF. CDR3 coding DNA: TGCGCCAGCAGCTTGGTAGCGGGACCGCATAATGAAAAACTGTTTTTT.